These 9 T cell receptor beta chains came from one sample sequenced in a study of metastatic and nonmetastatic thyroid tumors. With MiXCR, TCRdb called clones anew from the PCR reads. The sample yields approximately 24,000 clones, approximately 22% seen once. No treatment of any kind had been given to any patient before thyroid surgery. What was sequenced was blood. The receptor set was obtained from a male donor with papillary thyroid cancer or a benign thyroid nodule (not recorded which). Some clones in this sample may be carry-over from other donors' samples.

CDR3 DNA: TGTGCCAGCAGCTTACCTCCGGCGATCGGGGATCCGGAGACCCAGTACTTC. Protein: CASSLPPAIGDPETQYF. The chain recombines TRBV7-9 with TRBJ2-5; D perhaps matches TRBD2 (5 bases). CDR3 length: 17 amino acids. From germline, CDR1 is SEHNR and CDR2 FQNEAQ (reference sequence). Trimming stripped 2 bases from V and 5 bases from J, with 21 bases between. The whole variable domain, remainder taken from reference TRBV7-9 and TRBJ2-5, is DTGVSQNPRHKITKRGQNVTFRCDPISEHNRLYWYRQTLGQGPEFLTYFQNEAQLEKSRLLSDRFSAERPKGSFSTLEIQRTEQGDSAMYLCASSLPPAIGDPETQYFGPGTRLLVL.

This clone was seen a few times. At one end, the junction sequence differs from germline, possibly due to a read error. The J gene is TRBJ2-1, the V gene TRBV12-3 or TRBV12-4, with TRBD1 identical over 7 bases. The CDR3 length is 13 residues. CDR3 nucleotides: TGTGTCAGCGAGACAGGGTCCTACAATGAGCAGTTCTTC. Protein product: CVSETGSYNEQFF.

This sequence joins TRBV28 and TRBJ2-1; 7 nucleotides align to TRBD1. CDR1 is MDHEN, CDR2 SYDVKM, per germline. The CDR3 extends over 17 amino acids. After removal of 2 bases from V and 8 bases from J, the junction contained 15 bases not matched to a gene. The CDR3 region is CASSLVYRGQGRDEQFF. The CDR3 nucleotides read TGTGCCAGCAGTTTAGTTTATAGGGGGCAGGGTAGAGATGAGCAGTTCTTC. Together with reference TRBV28 and TRBJ2-1, the CDR3 gives the full variable domain: DVKVTQSSRYLVKRTGEKVFLECVQDMDHENMFWYRQDPGLGLRLIYFSYDVKMKEKGDIPEGYSVSREKKERFSLILESASTNQTSMYLCASSLVYRGQGRDEQFFGPGTRLTVL.

The rearrangement links TRBV27 to TRBJ1-2, with TRBD1 matching over 10 bases. The ends lost 3 bases at V and 7 bases at J; junction bases unmatched: 5. This CDR3 spans 14 amino acids. Per germline, CDR1 MNHEY and CDR2 SMNVEV (reference sequence). This CDR3 reads CASSLDRGVSGYTF. The CDR3 DNA follows: TGTGCCAGCAGTTTGGACAGGGGGGTTTCTGGCTACACCTTC.

Only one count was recorded for this clone. The CDR3 here is CASSQEGFYEQYF. The CDR3 DNA is TGTGCCAGCAGCCAAGAGGGGTTTTACGAGCAGTACTTC. V usage is TRBV14 and J usage is TRBJ2-7; no clear D gene. The V gene lost 0 bases and the J gene lost 4 bases, with 7 bases spanning the gap. The CDR3 length is 13 residues. In germline, CDR1 is SGHDN, CDR2 FVKESK.

The table lists this clone with many counts. V is TRBV7-2 and J is TRBJ2-5; 9 nucleotides line up with TRBD2. Germline V CDR1 and CDR2: SGHTA, FQGNSA. This CDR3 has 16 residues. After removal of 4 bases from V and 2 bases from J, the junction contained 8 bases not matched to a gene. For the CDR3, the DNA is TGTGCCAGCAGCTCCAGTGGAGCGGGAGGACAAGAGACCCAGTACTTC. It yields the protein CASSSSGAGGQETQYF.

This clone has ten or more counts. This rearrangement joins TRBV9 to TRBJ2-7; D not resolved. Per the germline V gene, CDR1 is SGDLS and CDR2 is YYNGEE. There are 14 residues in the CDR3. V lost 4 bases and J lost 5, with 16 bases in between. The DNA of the CDR3 is TGTGCCAGCAGCCCCTTGGGCGGAGTTGACGAGCAGTACTTC. Translation gives CASSPLGGVDEQYF.

The chain uses TRBV18 and TRBJ1-3; no definite D call. Germline CDR1 reads KGHSH; CDR2 reads LQKENI. Deletions cut 4 bases from V and 7 bases from J, with 8 bases between. This CDR3 region has 12 residues. The chain's CDR3 is CASSQSGNTIYF. CDR3 nucleotide sequence: TGTGCCAGCTCACAGAGCGGGAACACCATATATTTT.

This clone has more than one count but fewer than ten. The chain recombines TRBV28 with TRBJ1-1; D is ambiguous. This CDR3 is built from 13 residues. The germline gives CDR1 MDHEN, CDR2 SYDVKM. The germline V and J ends were trimmed by 2 bases and 4 bases, with 8 bases remaining between them. CDR3 DNA sequence: TGTGCCAGCAGTTTAGAGAGAATCACTGAAGCTTTCTTT. Protein: CASSLERITEAFF.